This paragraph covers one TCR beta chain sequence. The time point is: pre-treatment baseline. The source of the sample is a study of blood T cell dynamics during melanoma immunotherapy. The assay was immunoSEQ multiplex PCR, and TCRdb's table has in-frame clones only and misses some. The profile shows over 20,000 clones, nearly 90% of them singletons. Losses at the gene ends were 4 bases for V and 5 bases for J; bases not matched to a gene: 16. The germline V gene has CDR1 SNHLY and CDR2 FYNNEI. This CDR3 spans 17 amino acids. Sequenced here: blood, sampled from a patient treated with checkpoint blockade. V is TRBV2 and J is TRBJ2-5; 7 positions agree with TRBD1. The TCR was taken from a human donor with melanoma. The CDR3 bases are TGTGCCAGCAGTGGGGGGATAGGACAGGTGGTTGGGGAGACCCAGTACTTC. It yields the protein CASSGGIGQVVGETQYF.